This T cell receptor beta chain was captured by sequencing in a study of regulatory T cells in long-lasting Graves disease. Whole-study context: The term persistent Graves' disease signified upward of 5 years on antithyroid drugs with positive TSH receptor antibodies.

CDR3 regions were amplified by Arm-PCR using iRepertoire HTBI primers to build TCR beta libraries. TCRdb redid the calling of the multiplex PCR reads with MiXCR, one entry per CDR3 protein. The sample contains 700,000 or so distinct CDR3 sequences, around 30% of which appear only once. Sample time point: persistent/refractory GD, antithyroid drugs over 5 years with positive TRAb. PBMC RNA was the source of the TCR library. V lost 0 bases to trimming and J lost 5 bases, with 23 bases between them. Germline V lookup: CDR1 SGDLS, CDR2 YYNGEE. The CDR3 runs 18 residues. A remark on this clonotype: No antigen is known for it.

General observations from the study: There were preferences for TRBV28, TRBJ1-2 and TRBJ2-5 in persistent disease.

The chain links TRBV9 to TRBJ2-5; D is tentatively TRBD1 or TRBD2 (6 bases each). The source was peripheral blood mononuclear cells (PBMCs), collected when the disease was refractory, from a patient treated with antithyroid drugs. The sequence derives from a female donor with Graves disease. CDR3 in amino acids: CASSVGGDIAGSLETQYF. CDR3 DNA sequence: TGTGCCAGCAGCGTAGGAGGGGACATCGCGGGAAGTTTGGAGACCCAGTACTTC.